Listed below are T cell receptor beta chains from one sample, sequenced in a study of Tregs in tolerant kidney transplant recipients. TCRdb keeps only in-frame clones here, not all; method: immunoSEQ multiplex PCR. The table includes 50,000 to 65,000 clones, more than 70% detected once. This sample comprised CD4+ T cells from blood (PBMCs), obtained 6 months after the transplant. These receptors were taken from a human patient who received a combined kidney and bone marrow transplant. The graft donor may be the source of some T cells. Both conserved end residues are part of each CDR3. Size is stated for part of the rows, as once, few or many counts, or as a class when the clone is expanded.

CDR3: CASSQGPEVLYTDTQYF; length: 17; V: TRBV4-2; size: NA
CDR3: CASSSRTSGSWLNEQFF; length: 17; V: TRBV7-3; size: NA
CDR3: CASSPVAREDYGYTF; length: 15; V: TRBV4-1; size: NA
CDR3: CASSLPPTFQYF; length: 12; V: TRBV7-2; size: NA
CDR3: CASSFSRGDTQYF; length: 13; V: TRBV7-9; size: NA
CDR3: CASINKGTSGSSPGVQTQYF; length: 20; V: TRBV7-3; size: NA
CDR3: CASSEYGVAGVTGELFF; length: 17; V: TRBV25-1; size: NA
CDR3: CASSVAAGGELFF; length: 13; V: TRBV9; size: few
CDR3: CASSSSAGGSTDTQYF; length: 16; V: TRBV7-3; size: NA
CDR3: CASSSFQGGQPQHF; length: 14; V: TRBV7-2; size: NA
CDR3: CASSQPGQANNEQFF; length: 15; V: TRBV6-5; size: NA
CDR3: CASSFPTGGETQYF; length: 14; V: TRBV7-2; size: NA
CDR3: CASTYLQVGGNTIYF; length: 15; V: TRBV2; size: NA
CDR3: CASTRRGGTDTQYF; length: 14; V: TRBV5-4; size: few
CDR3: CASSAQGVEKLFF; length: 13; V: TRBV2; size: NA
CDR3: CASSVDPGRSTYNSPLHF; length: 18; V: TRBV9; size: NA
CDR3: CASSISAASYEQYF; length: 14; V: TRBV19; size: NA
CDR3: CASIDVGGRTDTQYF; length: 15; V: TRBV6-6; size: NA
CDR3: CASSRDGRGRRTEAFF; length: 16; V: TRBV5-1; size: NA
CDR3: CASSSSGGGREQYF; length: 14; V: TRBV5-6; size: NA
CDR3: CASGPQGGETQYF; length: 13; V: TRBV12-5; size: NA
CDR3: CASSSPGQGAYTHEQYF; length: 17; V: TRBV23-1; size: NA
CDR3: CASSLGSNNEQFF; length: 13; V: TRBV5-4; size: NA
CDR3: CASSSQASGELFF; length: 13; V: TRBV5-1; size: NA
CDR3: CASSPSRGPPNGYTF; length: 15; V: TRBV18; size: once
CDR3: CAWSKEGDQPQHF; length: 13; V: TRBV30; size: few
CDR3: CASSSGTGNYGYTF; length: 14; V: TRBV28; size: NA
CDR3: CASGNREGYTF; length: 11; V: TRBV11-2; size: NA
CDR3: CASSLPGTLAKNIQYF; length: 16; V: TRBV28; size: NA
CDR3: CATSSGQGNPYTDTQYF; length: 17; V: TRBV15; size: NA
CDR3: CASRGLGLYEQYF; length: 13; V: TRBV7-3; size: NA
CDR3: CASSPRTGDISGNTIYF; length: 17; V: TRBV18; size: NA
CDR3: CASSLSSGHLGFGANVLTF; length: 19; V: TRBV7-9; size: NA
CDR3: CASSHPRQVIYTEAFF; length: 16; V: TRBV28; size: few
CDR3: CASAGQFSHEQYF; length: 13; V: TRBV11-1; size: NA
CDR3: CASSGEINTGELFF; length: 14; V: TRBV9; size: NA
CDR3: CASGPTRTVNYGYTF; length: 15; V: TRBV12-5; size: once
CDR3: CASSLQGGYSPLHF; length: 14; V: TRBV6-6; size: NA
CDR3: CASSQRYRSDYGYTF; length: 15; V: TRBV27; size: NA
CDR3: CASSLRSRGFHTDTQYF; length: 17; V: TRBV27; size: NA